What follows are 10 T cell receptor beta chains derived from one specimen sequenced in a study of T cell clonality in common variable immunodeficiency. For these receptors, no antigen is known. Profiled with immunoSEQ multiplex PCR; TCRdb holds only in-frame clones, not every one. This sample has about 28,000 clones, each found more than once. Findings of the study overall: Fewer deletions and N-nucleotide insertions were reportedly seen in common variable immunodeficiency TCR beta sequences.

The material sequenced was peripheral blood mononuclear cells. The receptors shown here come from a human donor with common variable immunodeficiency.

The sequenced CDR3 bases are TGTGCCAGCAGCTTAGACCTAGCGGGGCCCTCCTACAATGAG. Translated: CASSLDLAGPSYNE. The complete CDR3 sequence is CASSLDLAGPSYNEQFF. This chain joins TRBV7-6 and TRBJ2-1; 9 bases map to TRBD2. The read ends 3 residues shy of where the CDR3 ends; the end is completed using the germline J gene. The V and J ends lost 1 base and 0 bases, in that order; junction bases with no gene match: 4. This CDR3 spans 17 amino acids. Germline CDR1 SGHVS, CDR2 FNYEAQ. The variable domain in full, completed from reference TRBV7-6 and TRBJ2-1, reads GAGVSQSPRYKVTKRGQDVALRCDPISGHVSLYWYRQALGQGPEFLTYFNYEAQQDKSGLPNDRFSAERPEGSISTLTIQRTEQRDSAMYRCASSLDLAGPSYNEQFFGPGTRLTVL.

This clone was seen repeatedly, ten times or more. Read sequence stops 3 residues before the CDR3 end, and the germline J gene provides the missing end. V and J are TRBV19 and TRBJ2-7, with 10 bases matching TRBD1. Trimming at V came to 3 bases and at J to 6 bases, leaving 8 bases not matched to a gene. The CDR3 is 15 residues long. In germline, CDR1 is LNHDA, CDR2 SQIVND (reference sequence). The DNA read from the CDR3 is TGTGCCAGTAGTATGAGACAGGGGGCGCCTCGCGAG. Protein product: CASSMRQGAPRE. The full CDR3 reads CASSMRQGAPREQYF.

As concerns this clone: The missing CDR3 end, 3 residues past where the read stops, is filled in from the germline J gene. The genes are TRBV5-1 and TRBJ2-7, with 9 bases that match TRBD1. The length of the CDR3 is 15 residues. J gave up 0 bases and V 4 bases, and 5 bases lay outside the gene matches. Germline-derived CDR1 and CDR2 are SGHRS and YFSETQ. The sequenced CDR3 bases are TGCGCCAGCAGCGGTACAGGGGGCGCCTCCTACGAG. Residues: CASSGTGGASYE. The whole CDR3 is CASSGTGGASYEQYF.

The table lists this clone with a few counts. Read coverage stops 3 residues before the CDR3 terminus; the germline J gene supplies the remainder. The rearrangement links TRBV6-2 or TRBV6-3 to TRBJ2-2, with D possibly matching TRBD1 (6 bases). V was pared by 7 bases and J by 3 bases, with 15 bases between. The V gene's germline CDR1 is MNHEY and CDR2 SVGEGT. The CDR3 extends over 15 amino acids. The covered CDR3 bases are TGTGCCAGCATTCTGGTACAGGGTTACACCGGGGAG. Residues: CASILVQGYTGE. The entire CDR3 is CASILVQGYTGELFF.

Regarding this clone: The read terminates 3 residues before the CDR3 end, so the remaining end is supplied by the germline J gene. The V and J genes are TRBV19 and TRBJ2-2; the match to TRBD1 covers 7 bases. V was pared by 5 bases and J by 7 bases, with 4 bases of the junction left unmatched. Germline lookup yields CDR1 LNHDA and CDR2 SQIVND (reference sequence). The CDR3 is made up of 13 amino acids. The CDR3 bases that were read are TGTGCCAGTAGTTTCAGGGGGATCGGGGAG. Protein product: CASSFRGIGE. The CDR3 in its entirety is CASSFRGIGELFF. The full variable domain, its missing parts supplied by reference TRBV19 and TRBJ2-2, is DGGITQSPKYLFRKEGQNVTLSCEQNLNHDAMYWYRQDPGQGLRLIYYSQIVNDFQKGDIAEGYSVSREKKESFPLTVTSAQKNPTAFYLCASSFRGIGELFFGEGSRLTVL.

Worth noting for this clone: The read ends 3 residues shy of where the CDR3 ends; the end is completed using the germline J gene. V gene TRBV20-1 combines with J gene TRBJ2-1; 8 bases match TRBD2. Germline CDR1 reads DFQATT; CDR2 reads SNEGSKA (reference sequence). J lost 9 bases, V lost 3 bases, and 10 bases had no gene match. This CDR3 is built from 14 residues. Partial CDR3 DNA: TGCAGTGCTAGTGTGGTAGCGGGATTGAGTGAG. The encoded protein is CSASVVAGLSE. The full-length CDR3 reads as CSASVVAGLSEQFF.

This clone has only a few counts. This may be a read error: a much more frequent sequence differs by one nucleotide. The read ends 3 residues shy of where the CDR3 ends; the end is completed using the germline J gene. Other DNA sequences in the same sample also yield this CDR3. J is TRBJ1-4 and V is TRBV18, with D perhaps TRBD1 (5 bases). The V gene's germline CDR1 is KGHSH and CDR2 LQKENI. The CDR3 spans 15 residues. The CDR3 spells CASSPPDRSNEKLFF. CDR3 bases read: TGTGCAAGCTCACCACCAGACAGATCTAATGAAAAA.

This clone was counted ten times or more. The sequenced CDR3 bases are TGTGCCAGCTCACGTGGACTAGCGGGACAAGAGACC. It yields the protein CASSRGLAGQET. The full CDR3 reads CASSRGLAGQETQYF. This chain uses TRBV18 with TRBJ2-5; 12 bases agree with TRBD2. The read terminates 3 residues before the CDR3 end, so the remaining end is supplied by the germline J gene. This CDR3 is 15 amino acids long. Per germline, CDR1 KGHSH and CDR2 LQKENI. With V trimmed by 4 bases and J by 2 bases, 2 bases remained unmatched.

This clone was seen ten or more times. CDR3 bases read: TGTGCCAGTAGTGGGGGGGATTTTGCCGGGGAG. It encodes CASSGGDFAGE. From start to end, the CDR3 is CASSGGDFAGELFF. The rearrangement uses TRBV19 and TRBJ2-2; 7 nucleotides agree with TRBD2. The CDR3 end falls 3 residues outside the read, so it is completed with the germline J gene. V dropped 5 bases and J dropped 6; count of bases not matched to a gene: 6. Germline values: CDR1 LNHDA, CDR2 SQIVND (reference sequence). The CDR3 runs 14 residues.

As to this clone: The read is 3 residues too short to cover the CDR3 end, so that end is filled in from the germline J gene. The chain uses TRBV5-1 and TRBJ1-3; D unclear. This CDR3 comprises 16 residues. V dropped 4 bases and J dropped 4 bases, with 18 bases sitting between them. Germline CDR1 is SGHRS and CDR2 is YFSETQ. CDR3 DNA (partial): TGCGCCAGCAGCCCTAACCCGGCGGCCTCGGGAAACACC. Translation: CASSPNPAASGNT. The entire CDR3 protein is CASSPNPAASGNTIYF. The full variable domain, rest sourced from reference TRBV5-1 and TRBJ1-3, is KAGVTQTPRYLIKTRGQQVTLSCSPISGHRSVSWYQQTPGQGLQFLFEYFSETQRNKGNFPGRFSGRQFSNSRSEMNVSTLELGDSALYLCASSPNPAASGNTIYFGEGSWLTVV.